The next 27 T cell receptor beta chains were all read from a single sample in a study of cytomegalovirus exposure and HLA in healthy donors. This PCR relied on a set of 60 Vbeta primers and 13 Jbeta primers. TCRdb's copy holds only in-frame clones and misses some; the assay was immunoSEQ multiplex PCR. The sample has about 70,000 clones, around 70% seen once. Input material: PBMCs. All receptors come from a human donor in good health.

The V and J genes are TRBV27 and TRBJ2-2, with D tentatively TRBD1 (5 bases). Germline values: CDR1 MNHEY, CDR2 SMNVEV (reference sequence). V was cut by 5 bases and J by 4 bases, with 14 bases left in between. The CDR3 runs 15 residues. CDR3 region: CASSPGAPGTGELFF. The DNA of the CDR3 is TGTGCCAGCAGTCCTGGGGCGCCGGGCACCGGGGAGCTGTTTTTT.

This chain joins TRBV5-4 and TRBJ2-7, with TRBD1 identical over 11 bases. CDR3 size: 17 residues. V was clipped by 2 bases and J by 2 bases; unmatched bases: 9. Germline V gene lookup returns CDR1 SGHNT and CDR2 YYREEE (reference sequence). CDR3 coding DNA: TGTGCCAGCAGCTTTGTACCACCGGGACAGGGGGCCTACGAGCAGTACTTC. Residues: CASSFVPPGQGAYEQYF.

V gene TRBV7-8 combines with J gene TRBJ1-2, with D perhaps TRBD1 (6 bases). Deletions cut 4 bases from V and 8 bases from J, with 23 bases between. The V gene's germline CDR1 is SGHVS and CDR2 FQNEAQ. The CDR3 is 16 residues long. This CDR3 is CASSSLSSRGTGGYTF. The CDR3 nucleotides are TGTGCCAGCAGCTCCCTCTCGAGCAGGGGAACGGGCGGCTACACCTTC.

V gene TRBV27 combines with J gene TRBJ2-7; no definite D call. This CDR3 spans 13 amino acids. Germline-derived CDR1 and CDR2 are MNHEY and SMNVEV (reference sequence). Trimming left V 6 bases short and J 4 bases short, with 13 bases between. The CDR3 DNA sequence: TGTGCCAGCAGCCTCGGCGGCCTATACGAGCAGTACTTC. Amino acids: CASSLGGLYEQYF.

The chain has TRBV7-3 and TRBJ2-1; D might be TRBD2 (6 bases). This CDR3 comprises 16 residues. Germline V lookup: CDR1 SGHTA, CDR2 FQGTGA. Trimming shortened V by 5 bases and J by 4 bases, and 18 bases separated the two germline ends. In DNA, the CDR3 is TGTGCCAGCAGCCCCCGCGGGACCCGATTTTACAATGAGCAGTTCTTC. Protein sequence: CASSPRGTRFYNEQFF.

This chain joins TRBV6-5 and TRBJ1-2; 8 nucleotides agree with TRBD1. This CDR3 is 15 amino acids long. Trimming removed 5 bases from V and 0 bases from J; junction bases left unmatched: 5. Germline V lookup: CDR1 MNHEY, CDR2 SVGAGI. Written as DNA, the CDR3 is TGTGCCAGCAGTCGGGACAGGATATCTAACTATGGCTACACCTTC. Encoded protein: CASSRDRISNYGYTF.

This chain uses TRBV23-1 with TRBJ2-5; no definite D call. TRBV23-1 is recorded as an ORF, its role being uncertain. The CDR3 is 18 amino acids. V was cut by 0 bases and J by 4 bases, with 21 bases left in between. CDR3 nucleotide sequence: TGCGCCAGCAGTCAATCCCTGCTTCACCAGGTGGTGGCAGAGACCCAGTACTTC. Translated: CASSQSLLHQVVAETQYF.

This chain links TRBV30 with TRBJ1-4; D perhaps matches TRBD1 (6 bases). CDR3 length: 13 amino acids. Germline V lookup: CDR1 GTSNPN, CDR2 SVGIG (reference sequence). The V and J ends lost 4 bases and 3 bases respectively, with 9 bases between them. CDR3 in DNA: TGTGCCTGGATGGGGGCAGCTAATGAAAAACTGTTTTTT. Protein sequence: CAWMGAANEKLFF.

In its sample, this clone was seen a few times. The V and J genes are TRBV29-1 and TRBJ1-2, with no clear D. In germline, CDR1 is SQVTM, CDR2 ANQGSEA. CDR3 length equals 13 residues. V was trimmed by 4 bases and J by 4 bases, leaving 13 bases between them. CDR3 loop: CSVVPGSAYGYTF. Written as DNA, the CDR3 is TGCAGCGTTGTTCCGGGGTCGGCCTATGGCTACACCTTC.

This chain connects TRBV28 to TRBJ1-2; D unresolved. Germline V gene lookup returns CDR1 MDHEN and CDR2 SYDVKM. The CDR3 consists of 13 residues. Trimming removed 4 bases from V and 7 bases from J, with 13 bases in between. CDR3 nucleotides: TGTGCCAGCAGTTCAAGACGGAGAGGTGGCTACACCTTC. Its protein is CASSSRRRGGYTF.

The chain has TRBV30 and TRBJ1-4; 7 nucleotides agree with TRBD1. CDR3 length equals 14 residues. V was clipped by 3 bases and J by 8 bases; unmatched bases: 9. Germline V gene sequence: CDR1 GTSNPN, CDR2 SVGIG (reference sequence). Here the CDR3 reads CAWSPRGQKEKLFF. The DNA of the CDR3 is TGTGCCTGGAGCCCCCGGGGACAGAAGGAAAAACTGTTTTTT.

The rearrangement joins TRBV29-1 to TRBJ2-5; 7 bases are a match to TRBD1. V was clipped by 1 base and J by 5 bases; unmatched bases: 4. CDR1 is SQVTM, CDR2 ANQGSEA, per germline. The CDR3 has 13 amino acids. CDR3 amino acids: CSVEGGGRETQYF. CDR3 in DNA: TGCAGCGTTGAAGGAGGGGGCCGGGAGACCCAGTACTTC.

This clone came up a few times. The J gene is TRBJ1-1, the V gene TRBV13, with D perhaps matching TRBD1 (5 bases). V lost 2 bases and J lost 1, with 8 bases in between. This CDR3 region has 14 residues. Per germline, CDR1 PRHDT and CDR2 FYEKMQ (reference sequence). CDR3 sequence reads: CASSLTGENTEAFF. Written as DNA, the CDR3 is TGTGCCAGCAGCTTAACAGGTGAGAACACTGAAGCTTTCTTT.

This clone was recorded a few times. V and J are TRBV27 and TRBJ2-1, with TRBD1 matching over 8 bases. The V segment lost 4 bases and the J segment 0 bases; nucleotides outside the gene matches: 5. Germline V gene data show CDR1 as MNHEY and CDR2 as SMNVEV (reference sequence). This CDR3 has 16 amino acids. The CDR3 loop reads CASSSRTGSSYNEQFF. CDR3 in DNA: TGTGCCAGCAGTTCTCGGACAGGGAGCTCCTACAATGAGCAGTTCTTC.

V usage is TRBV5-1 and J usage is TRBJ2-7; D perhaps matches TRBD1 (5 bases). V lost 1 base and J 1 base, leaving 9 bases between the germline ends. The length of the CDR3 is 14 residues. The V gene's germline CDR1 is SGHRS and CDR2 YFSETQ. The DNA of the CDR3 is TGCGCCAGCAGCTTGCAACAGGCTTCCTACGAGCAGTACTTC. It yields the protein CASSLQQASYEQYF.

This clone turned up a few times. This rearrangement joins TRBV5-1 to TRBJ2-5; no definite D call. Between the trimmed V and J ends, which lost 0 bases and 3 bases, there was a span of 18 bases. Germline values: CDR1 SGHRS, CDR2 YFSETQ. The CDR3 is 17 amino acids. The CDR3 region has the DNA TGCGCCAGCAGCTTGGGTGAATACAGCCCAAGAGAAGAGACCCAGTACTTC. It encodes CASSLGEYSPREETQYF.

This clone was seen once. The CDR3, as DNA: TGTGCCAGCAGCTCGGGACAGGGCCGCGGCTACACCTTC. It is translated as CASSSGQGRGYTF. The V and J genes are TRBV27 and TRBJ1-2, with 9 bases matching TRBD1. From germline, CDR1 is MNHEY and CDR2 SMNVEV (reference sequence). There are 13 residues in the CDR3. Trimming at V came to 6 bases and at J to 8 bases, leaving 7 bases not matched to a gene.

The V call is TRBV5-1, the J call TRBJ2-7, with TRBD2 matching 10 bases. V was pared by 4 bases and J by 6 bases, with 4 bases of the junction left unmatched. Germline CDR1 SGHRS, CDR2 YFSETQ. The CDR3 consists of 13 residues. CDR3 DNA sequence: TGCGCCAGCAGCCCTAGCGGGAGCGGCGAGCAGTACTTC. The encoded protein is CASSPSGSGEQYF.

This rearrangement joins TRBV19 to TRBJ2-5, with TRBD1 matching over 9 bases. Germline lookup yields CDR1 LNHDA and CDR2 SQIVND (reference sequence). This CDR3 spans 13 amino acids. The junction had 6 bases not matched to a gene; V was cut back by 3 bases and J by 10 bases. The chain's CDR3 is CASSIDGQGNQYF. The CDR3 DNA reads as TGTGCCAGTAGTATTGATGGACAGGGGAACCAGTACTTC. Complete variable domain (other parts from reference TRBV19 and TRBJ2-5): DGGITQSPKYLFRKEGQNVTLSCEQNLNHDAMYWYRQDPGQGLRLIYYSQIVNDFQKGDIAEGYSVSREKKESFPLTVTSAQKNPTAFYLCASSIDGQGNQYFGPGTRLLVL.

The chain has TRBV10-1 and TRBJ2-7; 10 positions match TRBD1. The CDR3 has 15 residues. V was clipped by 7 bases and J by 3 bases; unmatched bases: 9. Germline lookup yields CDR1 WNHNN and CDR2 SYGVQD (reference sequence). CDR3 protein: CASTIDRDRGYEQYF. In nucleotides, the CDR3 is TGCGCCAGCACTATCGACCGGGACAGGGGCTACGAGCAGTACTTC.

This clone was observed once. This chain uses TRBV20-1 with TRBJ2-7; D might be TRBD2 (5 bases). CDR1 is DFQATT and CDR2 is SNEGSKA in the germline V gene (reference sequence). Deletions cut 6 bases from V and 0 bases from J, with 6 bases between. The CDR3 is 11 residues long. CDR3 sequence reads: CSAEDSYEQYF. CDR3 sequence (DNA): TGCAGTGCGGAGGACTCCTACGAGCAGTACTTC.

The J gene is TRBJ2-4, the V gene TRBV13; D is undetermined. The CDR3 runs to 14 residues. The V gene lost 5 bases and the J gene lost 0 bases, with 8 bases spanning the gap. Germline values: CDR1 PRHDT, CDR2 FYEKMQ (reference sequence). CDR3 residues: CASSPGLAKNIQYF. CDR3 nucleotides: TGTGCCAGCAGCCCCGGTTTAGCCAAAAACATTCAGTACTTC.

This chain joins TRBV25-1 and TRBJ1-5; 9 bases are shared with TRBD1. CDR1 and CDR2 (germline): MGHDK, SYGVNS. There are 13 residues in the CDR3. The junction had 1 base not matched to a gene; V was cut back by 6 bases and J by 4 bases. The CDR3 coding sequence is TGTGCCAGCAGACAGGGGGCGAATCAGCCCCAGCATTTT. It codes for CASRQGANQPQHF.

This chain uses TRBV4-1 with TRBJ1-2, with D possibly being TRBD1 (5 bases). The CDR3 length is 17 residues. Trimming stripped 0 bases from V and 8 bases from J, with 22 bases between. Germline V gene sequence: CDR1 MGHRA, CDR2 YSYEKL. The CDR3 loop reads CASSQDRARDPTRGYTF. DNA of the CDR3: TGCGCCAGCAGCCAAGATAGGGCGAGGGACCCGACTAGAGGCTACACCTTC.

CDR3 DNA: TGTGCCAGCAGCCCAGAAGGGGGACCCAATCAGCCCCAGCATTTT. Encoded protein: CASSPEGGPNQPQHF. J is TRBJ1-5 and V is TRBV7-9, with a tentative D call TRBD1 (6 bases). The V and J ends lost 5 bases and 3 bases respectively, with 14 bases between them. CDR1 and CDR2 (germline): SEHNR, FQNEAQ (reference sequence). This CDR3 is built from 15 residues.

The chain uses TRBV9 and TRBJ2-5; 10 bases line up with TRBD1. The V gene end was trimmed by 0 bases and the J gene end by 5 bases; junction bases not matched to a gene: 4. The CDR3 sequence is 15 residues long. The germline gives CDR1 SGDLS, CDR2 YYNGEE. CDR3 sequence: CASSVEDRGWETQYF. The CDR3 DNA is TGTGCCAGCAGCGTAGAGGACAGGGGGTGGGAGACCCAGTACTTC.

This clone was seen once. The CDR3 loop is CASSRTGGTEAFF. CDR3 nucleotide sequence: TGTGCCAGCAGTCGGACAGGGGGCACTGAAGCTTTCTTT. This chain links TRBV6-5 with TRBJ1-1; 10 bases are shared with TRBD1. The CDR3 runs 13 residues. V shed 5 bases, J shed 4 bases, and the junction held 1 base outside the gene matches. The germline gives CDR1 MNHEY, CDR2 SVGAGI.